This T cell receptor (beta chain) was captured in a study of shared clonotypes between healthy human individuals. It was CD45RO-negative cells, positively selected for CCR7, that made up naive CD8 cells, with terminally differentiated effector memory CD45RA+ cells excluded. Donors were healthy HIV-negative adults without recent acute infections or vaccinations. Source study methods: Because ImmunoSEQ provided only junction sequences with no quality scores, the filtering differed. This table comes from immunoSEQ multiplex PCR, and its TCRdb copy is limited to in-frame clones, with some not included. For V, J and clone size, that table is used; D and trimming come from the DNA. The sample lists nearly 600,000 clones; 95% were seen once. This clone came up once. The V end lost 1 base, the J end lost 3 bases, and 12 bases lay between the germline ends. Germline CDR1 and CDR2: LGHNA and YNFKEQ. This CDR3 is 16 amino acids long.

The sequence came from a woman in her 30s in good health. The V call is TRBV4-2, the J call TRBJ1-4; D gene uncertain. What was sequenced was naive CD8+ T cells sorted from blood. This CDR3 is CASSQGDITPNEKLFF. CDR3 DNA: TGTGCCAGCAGCCAAGGCGACATAACCCCTAATGAAAAACTGTTTTTT.